This passage covers 23 T cell receptor beta chains from one sample sequenced in a study of tumor-infiltrating lymphocytes in localized non-small cell lung cancer (dated by TCRdb to 2020 to 2022). Preparation of the library involved the immunoSEQ multiplex PCR assay. Entries here come from immuneACCESS through TCRdb and include only in-frame sequences with V and J called. Some clones fail to appear in such tables; in the studies checked, an unresolved V gene covers under half of the shortfall, and the cause of the remainder is unknown. This sample has over 5,500 clones in its table, and approximately 61% of those were observed once. The top ten hold 9% to 15% of the sample. The sequencing input was lung tumor tissue. The receptor set was obtained from a human donor with non-small cell lung cancer.

This clone has a handful of counts. This rearrangement joins TRBV27 to TRBJ1-5; 7 bases are shared with TRBD1. The CDR3 is 15 amino acids. In germline, CDR1 is MNHEY, CDR2 SMNVEV (reference sequence). J was trimmed by 2 bases and V by 2 bases; bases with no gene match: 3. CDR3 nucleotide sequence: TGTGCCAGCAGTTTAAGGGGACAGCGCAATCAGCCCCAGCATTTT. Translated: CASSLRGQRNQPQHF.

The J gene is TRBJ2-1, the V gene TRBV7-3, with 9 bases that match TRBD2. The CDR3 extends over 15 amino acids. V trimming: 2 bases; J trimming: 4 bases; junction bases outside the gene matches: 3. Germline assignment: CDR1 SGHTA and CDR2 FQGTGA. CDR3 in DNA: TGTGCCAGCAGCTTAGGGGCGGGGGGGTACAATGAGCAGTTCTTC. Translated: CASSLGAGGYNEQFF.

This chain connects TRBV7-9 to TRBJ1-2; 7 positions agree with TRBD1. Germline CDR1 and CDR2: SEHNR and FQNEAQ (reference sequence). This CDR3 has 14 residues. Trimming took 3 bases from V and 4 from J; bases not matched to a gene: 5. The CDR3 loop is CASSLTGLGYGYTF. The CDR3 nucleotides are TGTGCCAGCAGCTTGACAGGGTTGGGCTATGGCTACACCTTC. Supplemented by reference TRBV7-9 and TRBJ1-2, the full variable domain reads DTGVSQNPRHKITKRGQNVTFRCDPISEHNRLYWYRQTLGQGPEFLTYFQNEAQLEKSRLLSDRFSAERPKGSFSTLEIQRTEQGDSAMYLCASSLTGLGYGYTFGSGTRLTVV.

The gene calls are TRBV7-8 and TRBJ2-1; 13 bases agree with TRBD2. The CDR3 is 15 amino acids. Germline V gene data show CDR1 as SGHVS and CDR2 as FQNEAQ. The ends lost 5 bases at V and 6 bases at J; junction bases unmatched: 4. The CDR3 sequence: CASSGTSGGVNEQFF. The DNA of the CDR3 is TGTGCCAGCAGCGGTACTAGCGGGGGGGTCAATGAGCAGTTCTTC.

This clone was found a few times. The gene calls are TRBV28 and TRBJ2-5; maybe TRBD2 (7 bases). CDR1 MDHEN and CDR2 SYDVKM come from the germline V gene. The CDR3 loop spans 15 amino acids. The V and J ends lost 5 bases and 1 base respectively, with 14 bases between them. The CDR3 DNA sequence: TGTGCCAGCAGTATAACGGGGGGCCTCCAAGAGACCCAGTACTTC. Protein: CASSITGGLQETQYF.

V and J are TRBV29-1 and TRBJ2-3; possibly TRBD2 for D (6 bases). CDR3 length: 11 residues. Germline V gene lookup returns CDR1 SQVTM and CDR2 ANQGSEA. The V end lost 7 bases, the J end lost 6 bases, and 11 bases lay between the germline ends. DNA for the CDR3: TGCAGCGGCTCTGGGAGGGATACGCAGTATTTT. Protein product: CSGSGRDTQYF.

V usage is TRBV6-5 and J usage is TRBJ1-4; no clear D. V gave up 7 bases and J gave up 3 bases, with 9 bases separating them. The length of the CDR3 is 13 residues. Germline lookup yields CDR1 MNHEY and CDR2 SVGAGI. The CDR3 is CASTPGANEKLFF. The CDR3, as DNA: TGTGCCAGCACCCCCGGGGCTAATGAAAAACTGTTTTTT.

There are a few counts of this clone. The CDR3 spells CASSETGGSYNEQFF. The CDR3 DNA reads as TGTGCCAGCAGTGAAACAGGAGGCTCCTACAATGAGCAGTTCTTC. The rearrangement links TRBV6-1 to TRBJ2-1; D assignment may be TRBD1 or TRBD2 (5 bases each). CDR1 is MNHNS and CDR2 is SASEGT in the germline V gene. Trimming stripped 2 bases from V and 0 bases from J, with 8 bases between. CDR3 length equals 15 residues.

The CDR3 DNA reads as TGCGCCAGCAGCTTGTCTGCAGGTGCTATGGAGACCCAGTACTTC. This codes for CASSLSAGAMETQYF. The chain combines TRBV5-1 with TRBJ2-5; no reliable D call. Germline CDR1 is SGHRS and CDR2 is YFSETQ. The length of the CDR3 is 15 residues. V was clipped by 1 base and J by 5 bases, with 15 bases between them.

This clone was recorded a few times. The chain joins TRBV5-1 to TRBJ1-4; D unresolved. Between the trimmed V and J ends, which lost 3 bases and 7 bases, there was a span of 22 bases. This CDR3 is 17 amino acids long. The germline V gene has CDR1 SGHRS and CDR2 YFSETQ. For the CDR3, the DNA is TGCGCCAGCAGCTCAGCTGGCGGGCCTTTATCTGGTGAAAAACTGTTTTTT. The encoded protein is CASSSAGGPLSGEKLFF.

This clone is medium-sized. The V gene is TRBV5-4, the J gene TRBJ2-1; no clear D. The CDR3 sequence is 12 residues long. Germline V gene sequence: CDR1 SGHNT, CDR2 YYREEE (reference sequence). Between the trimmed V and J ends, which lost 0 bases and 9 bases, there was a span of 7 bases. CDR3 region: CASSLGVSEQFF. CDR3 sequence (DNA): TGTGCCAGCAGCTTGGGGGTCTCTGAGCAGTTCTTC.

The chain employs TRBV6-6 and TRBJ2-7; perhaps TRBD1 as D (5 bases). The CDR3 sequence is 14 residues long. V lost 5 bases and J lost 3, with 14 bases in between. Per germline, CDR1 MNHNY and CDR2 SVGAGI (reference sequence). The CDR3 DNA reads TGTGCCAGCAGTCCTTTCAGAGACAGCTACGAGCAGTACTTC. Translating gives CASSPFRDSYEQYF.

This clone has only one observation. The rearrangement joins TRBV7-9 to TRBJ2-2; D is undetermined. The V gene's germline CDR1 is SEHNR and CDR2 FQNEAQ (reference sequence). V lost 3 bases, J lost 6 bases, and 11 bases lay in between. This CDR3 is 14 amino acids long. The CDR3 loop is CASSFHVGAGELFF. CDR3 DNA: TGTGCCAGCAGCTTCCATGTTGGAGCCGGGGAGCTGTTTTTT.

This chain joins TRBV5-1 and TRBJ2-5, with 8 bases aligning to TRBD2. Per the germline V gene, CDR1 is SGHRS and CDR2 is YFSETQ. The junction had 6 bases not matched to a gene; V was cut back by 0 bases and J by 2 bases. This CDR3 region has 16 residues. CDR3 sequence reads: CASSLARGGWQETQYF. Here the CDR3 DNA reads TGCGCCAGCAGCTTGGCCCGGGGGGGGTGGCAAGAGACCCAGTACTTC. Supplemented by reference TRBV5-1 and TRBJ2-5, the full variable domain reads KAGVTQTPRYLIKTRGQQVTLSCSPISGHRSVSWYQQTPGQGLQFLFEYFSETQRNKGNFPGRFSGRQFSNSRSEMNVSTLELGDSALYLCASSLARGGWQETQYFGPGTRLLVL.

The V and J genes are TRBV19 and TRBJ1-5; TRBD1 matches 7 bases. The CDR3 contains 15 residues. Germline-derived CDR1 and CDR2 are LNHDA and SQIVND (reference sequence). With 8 bases clipped from V and 0 bases from J, the junction kept 7 bases outside the gene matches. CDR3 sequence: CASRGQHYSNQPQHF. In DNA, the CDR3 is TGTGCCAGTCGGGGACAGCATTATAGCAATCAGCCCCAGCATTTT.

The gene calls are TRBV7-6 and TRBJ2-1; D may be TRBD1 or TRBD2 (5 bases each). CDR3 size: 15 residues. Per the germline V gene, CDR1 is SGHVS and CDR2 is FNYEAQ. V lost 6 bases and J 8 bases, leaving 20 bases between the germline ends. As DNA, the CDR3 is TGTGCCAGCAGTGTTCGGGACCCCCGATTCGATGAGCAGTTCTTC. Amino acids: CASSVRDPRFDEQFF.

This clone was counted a few times. J is TRBJ2-1 and V is TRBV6-6; D is undetermined. Germline V CDR1 and CDR2: MNHNY, SVGAGI (reference sequence). V was trimmed by 7 bases and J by 0 bases, leaving 7 bases between them. This CDR3 has 13 residues. CDR3 sequence reads: CASMEYSYNEQFF. In nucleotides, the CDR3 is TGTGCCAGCATGGAGTACTCCTACAATGAGCAGTTCTTC.

This clone was seen once. The chain recombines TRBV4-3 with TRBJ1-4, with no clear D. V was trimmed by 3 bases and J by 7 bases, leaving 9 bases between them. The germline CDR1 and CDR2 sequences are LGHNA and YSLEER. CDR3 length: 13 amino acids. DNA for the CDR3: TGCGCCAGCAGCCAGGGTCTCATTGAAAAACTGTTTTTT. As protein: CASSQGLIEKLFF.

The rearrangement uses TRBV7-8 and TRBJ2-7; D is unclear. The CDR3 runs to 13 residues. CDR1 and CDR2 (germline): SGHVS, FQNEAQ. Trimming pared 10 bases from V and 2 bases from J, leaving 15 bases between. CDR3 sequence (DNA): TGTGCCACCCGCGTAGGCTCAGCCTACGAGCAGTACTTC. Translated: CATRVGSAYEQYF.

This clone was seen a handful of times. The J gene is TRBJ2-7, the V gene TRBV6-5, with TRBD1 matching 8 bases. V lost 5 bases and J lost 2; bases outside the gene matches: 5. Germline V CDR1 and CDR2: MNHEY, SVGAGI. The CDR3 covers 14 residues. The CDR3 protein is CASSAGTGAYEQYF. CDR3 sequence (DNA): TGTGCCAGCAGTGCCGGGACAGGAGCCTACGAGCAGTACTTC.

This clone was seen more than once but under ten times. This chain uses TRBV10-3 with TRBJ2-3, with 10 bases that match TRBD1. CDR3 size: 14 residues. Trimming at V came to 11 bases and at J to 3 bases, leaving 8 bases not matched to a gene. Looked up from germline, CDR1 is ENHRY and CDR2 is SYGVKD. CDR3 sequence: CAATGTGATDTQYF. The CDR3, as DNA: TGTGCCGCTACCGGGACAGGGGCAACAGATACGCAGTATTTT.

The gene calls are TRBV30 and TRBJ2-7, with D unresolved. With 0 bases removed from V and 0 bases from J, the gap between germline ends came to 3 bases. This CDR3 region has 12 residues. CDR1 GTSNPN and CDR2 SVGIG come from the germline V gene (reference sequence). The CDR3 reads CAWSVGSYEQYF. CDR3 nucleotides: TGTGCCTGGAGTGTAGGCTCCTACGAGCAGTACTTC.

This chain joins TRBV7-9 and TRBJ1-2, with 7 bases lining up with TRBD1. Germline CDR1 SEHNR, CDR2 FQNEAQ (reference sequence). The CDR3 runs 12 residues. With 1 base clipped from V and 9 bases from J, the junction kept 2 bases outside the gene matches. CDR3 DNA sequence: TGTGCCAGCAGCTTAGACAGGGGCAGCTACACCTTC. Residues: CASSLDRGSYTF.